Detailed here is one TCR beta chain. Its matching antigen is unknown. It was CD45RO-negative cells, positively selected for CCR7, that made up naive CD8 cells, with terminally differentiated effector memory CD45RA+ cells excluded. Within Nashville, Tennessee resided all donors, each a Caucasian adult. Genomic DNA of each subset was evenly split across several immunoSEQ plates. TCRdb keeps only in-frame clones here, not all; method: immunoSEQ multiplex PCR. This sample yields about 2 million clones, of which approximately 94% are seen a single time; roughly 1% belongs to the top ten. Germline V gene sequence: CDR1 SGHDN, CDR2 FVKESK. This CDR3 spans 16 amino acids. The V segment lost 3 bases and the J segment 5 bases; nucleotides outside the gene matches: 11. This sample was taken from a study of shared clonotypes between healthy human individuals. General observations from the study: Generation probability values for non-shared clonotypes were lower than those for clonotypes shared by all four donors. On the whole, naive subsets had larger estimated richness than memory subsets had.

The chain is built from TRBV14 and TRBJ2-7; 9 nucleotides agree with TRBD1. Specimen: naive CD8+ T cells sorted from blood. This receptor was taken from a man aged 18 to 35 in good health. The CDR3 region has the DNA TGTGCCAGCAGCCATCGGACCGGGACAGGGTATAACGAGCAGTACTTC. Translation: CASSHRTGTGYNEQYF.